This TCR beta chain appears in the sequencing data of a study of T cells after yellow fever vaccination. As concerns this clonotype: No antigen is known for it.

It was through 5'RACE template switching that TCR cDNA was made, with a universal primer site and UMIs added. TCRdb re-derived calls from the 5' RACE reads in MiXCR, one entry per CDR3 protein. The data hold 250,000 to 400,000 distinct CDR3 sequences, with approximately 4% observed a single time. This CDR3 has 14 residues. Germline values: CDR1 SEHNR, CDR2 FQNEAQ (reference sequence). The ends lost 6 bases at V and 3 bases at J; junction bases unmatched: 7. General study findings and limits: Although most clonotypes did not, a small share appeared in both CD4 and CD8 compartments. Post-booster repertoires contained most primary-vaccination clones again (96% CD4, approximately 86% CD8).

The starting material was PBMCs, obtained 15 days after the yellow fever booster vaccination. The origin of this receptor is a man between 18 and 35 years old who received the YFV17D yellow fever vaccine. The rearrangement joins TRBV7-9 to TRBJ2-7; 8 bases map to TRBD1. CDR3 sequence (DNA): TGTGCCAGCAGTTTTTGGACAGGGAACTACGAGCAGTACGTC. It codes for CASSFWTGNYEQYV.